The rows below give T cell receptor beta chains drawn from one sample of a study of spatial heterogeneity in lung cancer. TCRdb passed the 5' RACE reads through MiXCR, listing each CDR3 protein once. The sample lists approximately 40,000 distinct CDR3 sequences; around 5.5% were seen once. Sample: PBMCs, taken at surgery. The receptor source for this set is a female donor with early-stage non-small cell lung cancer. The CDR3 runs from the conserved cysteine through the conserved F or W. A D gene is named only where the DNA matches it firmly. Clone size appears in some rows only: once, few, many, or a class for an expanded clone.

many	TRBV5-1	TRBJ1-2	TRBD1	TGCGCCAGCAGGGCAGGGGGCGCCTATGGCTACACCTTC	CASRAGGAYGYTF
few	TRBV24-1	TRBJ1-2	NA	TGTGCCACCAGTGACGGAGGGTCCTATGGCTACACCTTC	CATSDGGSYGYTF
few	TRBV7-8	TRBJ2-2	TRBD2	TGTGCCAGCAGCTTCCCGACTAGCGGGGGCGAAACCGGGGAGCTGTTTTTT	CASSFPTSGGETGELFF
many	TRBV19	TRBJ2-1	NA	TGTGCCAGTCTTCCAGAGGGAGTGGCGAATGAGCAGTTCTTC	CASLPEGVANEQFF
many	TRBV29-1	TRBJ1-4	NA	TGCAGCGCGGCCGCAACTAATGAAAAACTGTTTTTT	CSAAATNEKLFF
few	TRBV18	TRBJ2-7	TRBD1	TGTGCCAGCTCGGACCGGGACAGATCCTACGAGCAGTACTTC	CASSDRDRSYEQYF
many	TRBV11-2	TRBJ2-1	TRBD2	TGTGCCAGCAGCCCCTTACGGACTAGCGGGGTTTACAATGAGCAGTTCTTC	CASSPLRTSGVYNEQFF
medium-sized	TRBV7-9	TRBJ2-3	TRBD2	TGTGCCAGCAGCTTGCTAGCGGGGGGCACAGATACGCAGTATTTT	CASSLLAGGTDTQYF
many	TRBV7-7	TRBJ2-3	TRBD2	TGTGCTAGCAGCTTAACCCTAGCGGCAGATACGCAGTATTTT	CASSLTLAADTQYF
many	TRBV10-1	TRBJ2-7	TRBD1	TGCGCCAGTGGGACAGGCTCCTACGAGCAGTACTTC	CASGTGSYEQYF
few	TRBV3-1	TRBJ2-3	TRBD2	TGTGCCAGCAGCCAAGGACTAGCGGGGGGCGGTTCTACGCAGTATTTT	CASSQGLAGGGSTQYF
many	TRBV10-3	TRBJ2-3	NA	TGTGCCATCAGTCCATGGGGCACGGGAAGAGGGGCAGATACGCAGTATTTT	CAISPWGTGRGADTQYF
many	TRBV2	TRBJ1-5	NA	TGTGCCAGCCGTCCCGGGACCCAAGCGAATCAGCCCCAGCATTTT	CASRPGTQANQPQHF
medium-sized	TRBV10-3	TRBJ2-5	NA	TGTGCCATCAGTGACCTAGAAGAGACCCAGTACTTC	CAISDLEETQYF
many	TRBV5-6	TRBJ1-2	NA	TGTGCCAGCAGCTTGGTAATTGGAGGCTACACCTTC	CASSLVIGGYTF
few	TRBV5-5	TRBJ2-7	TRBD1	TGTGCCAGCAGCATGGAGGGACAGGGGGCCTACGAGCAGTACTTC	CASSMEGQGAYEQYF
NA	TRBV7-2	TRBJ2-3	NA	TGTGCCAGCAGCTTAGATCGGCGGGGCCTTAGCACAGATACGCAGTATTTT	CASSLDRRGLSTDTQYF
many	TRBV20-1	TRBJ2-5	NA	TGCAGTGCTAGAGTAAGGGCAGGCGAGGAGACCCAGTACTTC	CSARVRAGEETQYF
many	TRBV12-3/TRBV12-4	TRBJ2-2	NA	NA	CASSFGAGELFF
many	TRBV20-1	TRBJ2-7	TRBD1	TGCAGTGCTAAAGGACAGGGGTTGACCTACGAGCAGTACTTC	CSAKGQGLTYEQYF
many	TRBV7-6	TRBJ1-1	NA	TGTGCCAGCAGCTTAGTGGCAGGAGGGAACACTGAAGCTTTCTTT	CASSLVAGGNTEAFF
NA	TRBV11-3	TRBJ2-7	NA	TGTGCCAGCAGCTTGAACTCCTACGAGCAGTACTTC	CASSLNSYEQYF
many	TRBV7-9	TRBJ1-2	NA	TGTGCCAGCATGATGCGCAGCAGCAGATCGGTTTACGGCTACACCTTC	CASMMRSSRSVYGYTF
NA	TRBV7-6	TRBJ2-5	NA	TGTGCCAGCAGCTTAGTGGGGGGGCTTCAAGAGACCCAGTACTTC	CASSLVGGLQETQYF
few	TRBV7-7	TRBJ2-7	NA	TGTGCCAGCAGCCGAACGTCCGGCGGCCCGCAGTACTTC	CASSRTSGGPQYF
medium-sized	TRBV7-8	TRBJ1-1	TRBD1	TGTGCCAGCAGCTTAGCAGGACAGGGTTCTCCTACTTTCTTT	CASSLAGQGSPTFF
many	TRBV4-1	TRBJ2-5	NA	TGCGCCAGCAGCCAAGTCTTTCTAGAGACCCAGTACTTC	CASSQVFLETQYF
many	TRBV20-1	TRBJ2-2	NA	TGCAGTGCTAGATTGGACGTTACCGGGGAGCTGTTTTTT	CSARLDVTGELFF
many	TRBV4-1	TRBJ2-3	TRBD2	TGCGCCAGCAGCCAATTTAGCGGGGCAGGAGATACGCAGTATTTT	CASSQFSGAGDTQYF
few	TRBV7-9	TRBJ2-7	NA	TGTGCCAGCAGCAATCCGGGACGGGTTGTATACGAGCAGTACTTC	CASSNPGRVVYEQYF
many	TRBV29-1	TRBJ2-5	NA	TGCAGCGTTGAAGATCTTTACCCTATAGGGGAGACCCAGTACTTC	CSVEDLYPIGETQYF
NA	TRBV3-1	TRBJ2-7	NA	TGTGCCAGCAGCCAAGATCAGGCGGCATTCTACGAGCAGTACTTC	CASSQDQAAFYEQYF
NA	TRBV3-2	TRBJ2-7	NA	TGTGCCAGCAGCCAAGAACGCGCTTCCTACGAGCAGTACTTC	CASSQERASYEQYF
few	TRBV28	TRBJ2-5	TRBD1	TGTGCCAGCAGTTTATGGGACAGGGGGCGACAAGAGACCCAGTACTTC	CASSLWDRGRQETQYF
many	TRBV27	TRBJ1-4	NA	TGTGCCAGCAGTTTCTCAAGGGGGGATGAAAAACTGTTTTTT	CASSFSRGDEKLFF
many	TRBV20-1	TRBJ1-1	NA	TGCAGTGCCCCGGACACTCAAAAAGCTTTCTTT	CSAPDTQKAFF
NA	TRBV7-6	TRBJ2-3	NA	TGTGCCAGCAGCTTAGTGGTGGGGGCTCGCACAGATACGCAGTATTTT	CASSLVVGARTDTQYF
many	TRBV2	TRBJ2-5	TRBD1	TGTGCCAGCAGTGAAGGCCCTGCAGGGGGAAGGCAAGAGACCCAGTACTTC	CASSEGPAGGRQETQYF
few	TRBV12-3/TRBV12-4	TRBJ1-2	NA	TGTGCCAGCACCCCCTGGATGGGCTATGGCTACACCTTC	CASTPWMGYGYTF